This T cell receptor beta chain was retrieved from a study of blood T cells in healthy people across ages. The use of a sample-barcoded 5' primer and a J-beta primer mix characterized a second PCR of 7 to 11 cycles. Unique molecular identifiers of 12 random nucleotides labeled each cDNA. TCRdb reprocessed the 5' RACE reads via MiXCR and lists one record per CDR3 protein. The data hold roughly 650,000 distinct CDR3 sequences, with 32% observed a single time. The CDR3 length is 12 residues. The V segment lost 6 bases and the J segment 7 bases; nucleotides outside the gene matches: 5. Germline V lookup: CDR1 DFQATT, CDR2 SNEGSKA (reference sequence). The table lists this clonotype with many counts.

The V gene is TRBV20-1, the J gene TRBJ1-2; 10 bases fit TRBD1. The sequencing input was blood. The TCR originated in a woman aged 80 or over in good health. CDR3 DNA: TGCAGTGCCGGGACAGGGGCCTCTGGCTACACCTTC. It specifies CSAGTGASGYTF.